This T cell receptor (beta chain) was sequenced in a study of vaccination and CD4 T cells after COVID-19. This sample's treatment: roughly 10-day PBMC culture with coronavirus spike peptide pools or control peptides (ViraFEST assay). Negative selection enriched CD4+ T cells from cultures at more than 9 days. With the Oncomine TCR Beta short-read assay, DNA from cultured CD4+ T cells was sequenced. TCRdb analysed the PCR reads with MiXCR anew, one entry per CDR3 protein. This repertoire shows 20,000 to 25,000 distinct CDR3 sequences, around 68% found once; its top ten account for more than 20%. The V end lost 0 bases, the J end lost 8 bases, and 16 bases lay between the germline ends. CDR3 length equals 15 residues. Worth noting for this clonotype: Its antigen is currently unknown.

V gene TRBV5-3 combines with J gene TRBJ2-3; D is undetermined. TRBV5-3 belongs to the ORF category, with a function that is uncertain. The starting material was CD4+ T cells from blood, cultured in vitro, obtained before SARS-CoV-2 vaccination. The receptor was derived from a human donor who received a COVID-19 vaccine. The CDR3 DNA sequence: TGTGCCAGAAGCTTGGCTGCGATCTGCTGCGGTACGCAGTATTTT. Translated: CARSLAAICCGTQYF.